This entry lists 30 T cell receptor beta chains sequenced from one sample in a study of blood T cell repertoires in COVID-19. Assay: immunoSEQ multiplex PCR; the TCRdb copy retains only in-frame clones and omits some. The sample comprises approximately 240,000 clones, approximately 90% of which are singletons, and approximately 2% rests with the top ten. The sample comprised peripheral blood. The receptors shown here come from a woman aged 40-49 years who had recovered from COVID-19.

The rearrangement joins TRBV5-4 to TRBJ1-2; D is undetermined. With 2 bases removed from V and 4 bases from J, the gap between germline ends came to 18 bases. Germline lookup yields CDR1 SGHNT and CDR2 YYREEE (reference sequence). The CDR3 loop spans 16 amino acids. The CDR3 sequence: CASSFRDVGNTYGYTF. As DNA, the CDR3 is TGTGCCAGCAGCTTTCGTGACGTCGGGAATACCTATGGCTACACCTTC.

This clone was counted only a few times. This chain uses TRBV3-1 (or the pseudogene TRBV3-2) with TRBJ2-7; the match to TRBD2 covers 7 bases. The CDR3 has 13 amino acids. J was trimmed by 7 bases and V by 1 base; bases with no gene match: 4. CDR1 LGHDT and CDR2 YNNKEL come from the germline V gene (reference sequence). The CDR3 DNA follows: TGTGCCAGCAGCCAAGTCGCCGGGGGGGAGCAGTACTTC. Residues: CASSQVAGGEQYF.

The chain recombines TRBV7-9 with TRBJ1-4; D gene ambiguous. V lost 3 bases, J lost 5 bases, and 19 bases lay in between. CDR3 length: 17 amino acids. CDR1 and CDR2 (germline): SEHNR, FQNEAQ (reference sequence). The CDR3 region is CASSFISGGIPNEKLFF. For the CDR3, the DNA is TGTGCCAGCAGCTTTATATCCGGCGGGATCCCAAATGAAAAACTGTTTTTT.

The genes are TRBV4-1 and TRBJ2-1, with 9 bases matching TRBD2. Germline V gives CDR1 MGHRA, CDR2 YSYEKL. The CDR3 is 16 residues long. Unmatched junction bases numbered 1, after V lost 1 base and J lost 0 bases. CDR3 in DNA: TGCGCCAGCAGCCAAGCAGCGGGAGGCTCCTACAATGAGCAGTTCTTC. This translates into CASSQAAGGSYNEQFF.

The V and J genes are TRBV7-2 and TRBJ2-7, with 10 positions matching TRBD2. Germline V gene lookup returns CDR1 SGHTA and CDR2 FQGNSA. This CDR3 contains 16 residues. V shed 5 bases, J shed 3 bases, and the junction held 10 bases outside the gene matches. Here the CDR3 DNA reads TGTGCCAGCAGCCCGCGGACTAGCGGCGCCTTCTACGAGCAGTACTTC. Translation gives CASSPRTSGAFYEQYF.

The gene calls are TRBV18 and TRBJ2-7; unclear D gene. The CDR3 spans 15 residues. The germline CDR1 and CDR2 sequences are KGHSH and LQKENI. Trimming shortened V by 3 bases and J by 2 bases, and 14 bases separated the two germline ends. The CDR3 protein is CASSPQVSPTYEQYF. The DNA of the CDR3 is TGTGCCAGCTCACCCCAGGTCTCACCAACCTACGAGCAGTACTTC.

The chain carries TRBV5-1 and TRBJ1-2; 8 bases align to TRBD1. The CDR3 consists of 14 residues. Trimming cost V 4 bases and J 12 bases; bases outside gene matches: 14. Germline-derived CDR1 and CDR2 are SGHRS and YFSETQ. CDR3 region: CASSPETGVTVNTF. Written as DNA, the CDR3 is TGCGCCAGCAGCCCAGAGACAGGGGTGACTGTTAACACCTTC. Variable domain in full (rest from reference TRBV5-1 and TRBJ1-2): KAGVTQTPRYLIKTRGQQVTLSCSPISGHRSVSWYQQTPGQGLQFLFEYFSETQRNKGNFPGRFSGRQFSNSRSEMNVSTLELGDSALYLCASSPETGVTVNTFGSGTRLTVV.

The chain links TRBV4-3 to TRBJ1-5; 9 nucleotides match TRBD1. With 3 bases clipped from V and 6 bases from J, the junction kept 6 bases outside the gene matches. The germline CDR1 and CDR2 sequences are LGHNA and YSLEER. CDR3 length equals 15 residues. In DNA form, the CDR3 reads TGCGCCAGCAGCCAGGAAGGACAGGGGAGTCAGCCCCAGCATTTT. As protein: CASSQEGQGSQPQHF.

The chain joins TRBV18 to TRBJ1-3, with TRBD1 matching over 8 bases. The V gene's germline CDR1 is KGHSH and CDR2 LQKENI. CDR3 length: 16 residues. The ends lost 3 bases at V and 4 bases at J; junction bases unmatched: 8. The CDR3 DNA reads as TGTGCCAGCTCACCGACGAACGGACAGGGCGGAAACACCATATATTTT. Translating it yields CASSPTNGQGGNTIYF.

V is TRBV2 and J is TRBJ2-7, with D perhaps matching TRBD1 (6 bases). Trimming removed 7 bases at V and 6 bases at J, with 19 bases between. This CDR3 has 14 residues. Germline loops: CDR1 SNHLY, CDR2 FYNNEI. This CDR3 reads CASMSWQGRTEQYF. CDR3 in DNA: TGTGCCAGCATGTCGTGGCAGGGGAGAACCGAGCAGTACTTC.

The chain is built from TRBV5-5 and TRBJ2-7; 8 positions match TRBD2. CDR3 length equals 17 residues. The V gene's germline CDR1 is SGHKS and CDR2 YYEKEE (reference sequence). Trimming removed 1 base from V and 7 bases from J; junction bases left unmatched: 16. The CDR3 DNA reads as TGTGCCAGCAGCTTGTTATCGGGAGGGACCCGGGTCGGGGAGCAGTACTTC. Translated, it gives CASSLLSGGTRVGEQYF.

The CDR3 sequence is CASSGLAGRKTQYF. As DNA, the CDR3 is TGTGCCAGCAGCGGACTAGCGGGTCGGAAGACCCAGTACTTC. The genes are TRBV9 and TRBJ2-5; 10 bases fit TRBD2. The CDR3 is 14 residues long. Germline lookup yields CDR1 SGDLS and CDR2 YYNGEE. Trimming removed 3 bases from V and 6 bases from J; junction bases left unmatched: 5.

This chain uses TRBV11-3 with TRBJ2-1, with 14 bases identical to TRBD2. Unmatched junction bases numbered 10, after V lost 3 bases and J lost 0 bases. CDR1 SGHNT and CDR2 YENEEA come from the germline V gene. The CDR3 is 20 amino acids. CDR3 in amino acids: CASSFDSRLAGGSSYNEQFF. CDR3 in DNA: TGTGCCAGCAGCTTCGACTCCCGACTAGCGGGAGGGTCCTCCTACAATGAGCAGTTCTTC. The variable domain in full, with the rest retrieved from reference TRBV11-3 and TRBJ2-1, is EAGVVQSPRYKIIEKKQPVAFWCNPISGHNTLYWYLQNLGQGPELLIRYENEEAVDDSQLPKDRFSAERLKGVDSTLKIQPAELGDSAVYLCASSFDSRLAGGSSYNEQFFGPGTRLTVL.

V gene TRBV7-2 combines with J gene TRBJ2-7; D unresolved. This CDR3 has 12 amino acids. CDR1 is SGHTA and CDR2 is FQGNSA in the germline V gene. The V gene lost 3 bases and the J gene lost 6 bases, with 9 bases spanning the gap. This CDR3 is CASSFGYREQYF. Written as DNA, the CDR3 is TGTGCCAGCAGCTTCGGGTACCGCGAGCAGTACTTC.

V is TRBV6-2 or TRBV6-3 and J is TRBJ1-5; D unclear. There are 16 residues in the CDR3. V dropped 5 bases and J dropped 0 bases, with 14 bases sitting between them. Germline V CDR1 and CDR2: MNHEY, SVGEGT. The CDR3 sequence: CASSTTAGYSNQPQHF. The CDR3 DNA reads TGTGCCAGCAGTACGACGGCGGGGTATAGCAATCAGCCCCAGCATTTT.

This clone was recorded only once. V gene TRBV9 combines with J gene TRBJ2-1; 10 bases match TRBD2. The junction had 1 base not matched to a gene; V was cut back by 1 base and J by 3 bases. CDR1 is SGDLS and CDR2 is YYNGEE in the germline V gene. The CDR3 is made up of 15 amino acids. The CDR3 sequence is CASSVIAGGYNEQFF. The CDR3 DNA is TGTGCCAGCAGCGTAATAGCGGGGGGCTACAATGAGCAGTTCTTC.

V usage is TRBV7-8 and J usage is TRBJ1-4; D not certain. Between the trimmed V and J ends, which lost 4 bases and 8 bases, there was a span of 14 bases. Germline lookup yields CDR1 SGHVS and CDR2 FQNEAQ. This CDR3 has 14 residues. The CDR3 is CASSSLAVREKLFF. The CDR3 bases are TGTGCCAGCAGCTCCCTTGCCGTCCGGGAAAAACTGTTTTTT.

V and J are TRBV10-3 and TRBJ1-1; 9 bases fit TRBD1. Germline CDR1 and CDR2: ENHRY and SYGVKD. V was clipped by 11 bases and J by 2 bases; unmatched bases: 6. CDR3 length: 13 residues. The CDR3 DNA sequence: TGTGCCGCAAACAGGGGGCTAAACACTGAAGCTTTCTTT. It codes for CAANRGLNTEAFF.

The sample holds one count of this clone. The V and J genes are TRBV7-2 and TRBJ2-7; the match to TRBD1 covers 7 bases. The V and J ends lost 6 bases and 2 bases, in that order; junction bases with no gene match: 7. Germline V lookup: CDR1 SGHTA, CDR2 FQGNSA. The CDR3 has 14 amino acids. As DNA, the CDR3 is TGTGCCAGCAGGTTCACGACAGGGACCTACGAGCAGTACTTC. Encoded protein: CASRFTTGTYEQYF.

The rearrangement joins TRBV24-1 to TRBJ2-2; D gene unclear. CDR1 is KGHDR, CDR2 SFDVKD, per germline. Trimming stripped 8 bases from V and 3 bases from J, with 6 bases between. The CDR3 covers 12 residues. The CDR3 sequence is CATMRYTGELFF. For the CDR3, the DNA is TGTGCCACCATGAGGTACACCGGGGAGCTGTTTTTT.

The rearrangement links TRBV7-9 to TRBJ2-5, with D perhaps TRBD1 (6 bases). V shed 5 bases and J shed 1 base, with 14 bases lying between them. CDR3 length: 15 residues. CDR1 is SEHNR, CDR2 FQNEAQ, per germline (reference sequence). CDR3 region: CASSLNRGSQETQYF. The CDR3 nucleotides are TGTGCCAGCAGCCTAAATAGGGGGTCCCAAGAGACCCAGTACTTC.

The CDR3 loop reads CASSYSVSFGNQPQHF. The CDR3 nucleotides are TGTGCCAGCAGTTACTCGGTGAGCTTTGGCAATCAGCCCCAGCATTTT. The V gene is TRBV6-2 or TRBV6-3, the J gene TRBJ1-5; D uncertain. V gave up 0 bases and J gave up 2 bases, with 11 bases separating them. Germline CDR1 MNHEY, CDR2 SVGEGT. This CDR3 has 16 residues.

The rearrangement joins TRBV2 to TRBJ1-1, with D possibly matching TRBD1 (6 bases). The germline V gene encodes CDR1 SNHLY and CDR2 FYNNEI. V lost 9 bases and J 4 bases, leaving 15 bases between the germline ends. The CDR3 extends over 13 amino acids. The CDR3 loop is CARQGFSRTEAFF. CDR3 bases: TGTGCCAGACAGGGTTTCTCTCGCACTGAAGCTTTCTTT. Filled out from reference TRBV2 and TRBJ1-1, the complete variable domain reads EPEVTQTPSHQVTQMGQEVILRCVPISNHLYFYWYRQILGQKVEFLVSFYNNEISEKSEIFDDQFSVERPDGSNFTLKIRSTKLEDSAMYFCARQGFSRTEAFFGQGTRLTVV.

V is TRBV5-8 and J is TRBJ1-4, with a tentative D call TRBD1 (5 bases). The CDR3 is made up of 15 amino acids. The V and J ends lost 1 base and 7 bases respectively, with 14 bases between them. Looked up from germline, CDR1 is SGHTS and CDR2 is YDEGEE. CDR3 in amino acids: CASSLRGRDGEKLFF. The CDR3 DNA is TGTGCCAGCAGCTTGAGAGGCAGGGATGGTGAAAAACTGTTTTTT.

V is TRBV18 and J is TRBJ2-7; a possible D gene is TRBD2 (5 bases). The V gene's germline CDR1 is KGHSH and CDR2 LQKENI. The CDR3 has 17 amino acids. The V end was cut by 2 bases, the J end by 0 bases, with 17 bases between. The CDR3 loop is CASSPVGGLTGSYEQYF. The CDR3 DNA is TGTGCCAGCTCACCAGTGGGCGGGTTGACTGGCTCCTACGAGCAGTACTTC.

The chain joins TRBV7-2 to TRBJ2-3; a weak D match, TRBD1 (6 bases). Per germline, CDR1 SGHTA and CDR2 FQGNSA. V was cut by 1 base and J by 2 bases, with 16 bases left in between. The CDR3 is made up of 17 amino acids. The CDR3 nucleotides are TGTGCCAGCAGCTTAGTCGCTGGGGGCCCACCCACAGATACGCAGTATTTT. Its protein product is CASSLVAGGPPTDTQYF.

V is TRBV19 and J is TRBJ1-1; 7 bases are shared with TRBD1. J gave up 5 bases and V 6 bases, and 12 bases lay outside the gene matches. The CDR3 totals 15 residues. The germline V gene has CDR1 LNHDA and CDR2 SQIVND (reference sequence). The CDR3 sequence: CASSLGTVGGTEAFF. CDR3 nucleotides: TGTGCCAGTAGCCTAGGGACAGTTGGAGGGACTGAAGCTTTCTTT.

V and J are TRBV7-3 and TRBJ2-3; the match to TRBD2 covers 10 bases. This CDR3 has 14 amino acids. The germline V gene has CDR1 SGHTA and CDR2 FQGTGA. The V and J ends lost 5 bases and 8 bases, in that order; junction bases with no gene match: 7. CDR3 nucleotide sequence: TGTGCCAGCAGCCAAAGCGGGAGGGTCGGTACGCAGTATTTT. Its protein is CASSQSGRVGTQYF.

The chain uses TRBV5-5 and TRBJ2-7, with 10 nucleotides matching TRBD2. Per germline, CDR1 SGHKS and CDR2 YYEKEE (reference sequence). Trimming removed 1 base from V and 6 bases from J; junction bases left unmatched: 7. The CDR3 covers 15 residues. The CDR3 coding sequence is TGTGCCAGCAGCTTGACCAGCGGGGGGGGCTCCGAGCAGTACTTC. Its translation is CASSLTSGGGSEQYF.

This sequence joins TRBV6-2 or TRBV6-3 and TRBJ2-7, with 9 bases identical to TRBD1. The CDR3 contains 17 residues. V shed 4 bases and J 7 bases; nucleotides not matched to a gene: 17. Germline CDR1 and CDR2: MNHEY and SVGEGT. The CDR3 region is CASSSGTGSPATREQYF. CDR3 sequence (DNA): TGTGCCAGCAGTTCCGGGACAGGGTCTCCCGCAACGAGGGAGCAGTACTTC.